One sample yielded the 16 T cell receptor beta chains listed below, sequenced in a study of T cells in localized non-small cell lung cancer. TCRdb's copy holds only in-frame clones and misses some; the assay was immunoSEQ multiplex PCR. The table has 35,000 to 45,000 clones, 88% seen once. This specimen was peripheral blood, taken before any cancer treatment. The receptors stem from a female donor aged 60 or older with stage I squamous cell lung carcinoma.

The chain employs TRBV7-9 and TRBJ2-3; D uncertain. The CDR3 loop spans 13 amino acids. The ends were cut back, 3 bases at V and 6 bases at J, with 10 bases in the middle. Germline values: CDR1 SEHNR, CDR2 FQNEAQ (reference sequence). CDR3 sequence: CASSLSSLDTQYF. The CDR3 nucleotides are TGTGCCAGCAGCTTGTCCAGTTTGGATACGCAGTATTTT.

The chain combines TRBV27 with TRBJ2-7, with a tentative D call TRBD2 (6 bases). V lost 5 bases and J lost 0, with 14 bases in between. Germline assignment: CDR1 MNHEY and CDR2 SMNVEV (reference sequence). There are 15 residues in the CDR3. CDR3 DNA: TGTGCCAGCAGTCGCTTGGGACTCCACTCCTACGAGCAGTACTTC. Residues: CASSRLGLHSYEQYF.

The chain links TRBV29-1 to TRBJ2-7, with 8 bases matching TRBD2. V dropped 2 bases and J dropped 0; count of bases not matched to a gene: 3. Germline CDR1 and CDR2: SQVTM and ANQGSEA. This CDR3 spans 14 amino acids. In DNA, the CDR3 is TGCAGCGTTGAACCGGGACTAGGCTCCTACGAGCAGTACTTC. Translated, it gives CSVEPGLGSYEQYF.

The rearrangement links TRBV15 to TRBJ1-2; a weak D match, TRBD1 (5 bases). Per the germline V gene, CDR1 is LNHNV and CDR2 is YYDKDF (reference sequence). This CDR3 is built from 15 residues. Trimming removed 2 bases at V and 14 bases at J, with 24 bases between. The CDR3 here is CATSRPGSRPTSKTF. CDR3 DNA: TGTGCCACCAGCAGACCAGGGAGTAGGCCCACTTCAAAGACCTTC.

The V gene is TRBV11-3, the J gene TRBJ2-3; D not certain. V gave up 2 bases and J gave up 1 base, with 16 bases separating them. From germline, CDR1 is SGHNT and CDR2 YENEEA. The CDR3 consists of 17 residues. Here the CDR3 DNA reads TGTGCCAGCAGCTTATTCTGGACGAACCAGGGCACAGATACGCAGTATTTT. This gives the protein CASSLFWTNQGTDTQYF.

The chain has TRBV11-2 and TRBJ1-1; D not certain. The germline V gene has CDR1 SGHAT and CDR2 FQNNGV. Trimming stripped 1 base from V and 5 bases from J, with 17 bases between. The length of the CDR3 is 16 residues. CDR3 loop: CASSLGLQRKTTEAFF. The CDR3 DNA sequence: TGTGCCAGCAGCTTAGGTCTCCAGCGGAAGACTACTGAAGCTTTCTTT.

DNA of the CDR3: TGTGCCAGCAGCTTAACGTCGAGCACCGGGGAGCTGTTTTTT. It is translated as CASSLTSSTGELFF. This sequence joins TRBV7-3 and TRBJ2-2; the D is unclear. Germline V CDR1 and CDR2: SGHTA, FQGTGA. This CDR3 region has 14 residues. V was cut by 0 bases and J by 4 bases, with 6 bases left in between.

V and J are TRBV13 and TRBJ2-7; weak D call: TRBD2 (6 bases). The germline gives CDR1 PRHDT, CDR2 FYEKMQ (reference sequence). The CDR3 is 13 amino acids. V lost 5 bases and J lost 2, with 10 bases in between. In DNA, the CDR3 is TGTGCCAGCAGCGCTAGCGAGGCCTACGAGCAGTACTTC. Translated, it gives CASSASEAYEQYF. The full variable domain, its missing parts supplied by reference TRBV13 and TRBJ2-7, is AAGVIQSPRHLIKEKRETATLKCYPIPRHDTVYWYQQGPGQDPQFLISFYEKMQSDKGSIPDRFSAQQFSDYHSELNMSSLELGDSALYFCASSASEAYEQYFGPGTRLTVT.

The rearrangement joins TRBV5-1 to TRBJ1-4; D might be TRBD1 (5 bases). Trimming took off 1 base at V and 0 bases at J, with 7 bases between the two ends. CDR1 and CDR2 from the germline V gene are SGHRS and YFSETQ. The CDR3 extends over 15 amino acids. The CDR3 protein is CASSLTGATNEKLFF. CDR3 nucleotides: TGCGCCAGCAGCTTGACGGGGGCAACTAATGAAAAACTGTTTTTT.

V is TRBV19 and J is TRBJ2-7; no reliable D call. The length of the CDR3 is 14 residues. The germline V and J ends were trimmed by 0 bases and 1 base, with 7 bases remaining between them. From germline, CDR1 is LNHDA and CDR2 SQIVND (reference sequence). The CDR3 loop reads CASSIEYRSYEQYF. CDR3 DNA sequence: TGTGCCAGTAGTATAGAGTACAGATCCTACGAGCAGTACTTC.

The chain has TRBV6-6 and TRBJ2-2, with 8 bases fitting TRBD1. The CDR3 contains 15 residues. Germline CDR1 reads MNHNY; CDR2 reads SVGAGI (reference sequence). The trim removed 5 bases at V and 0 bases at J, leaving 2 bases unmatched. As DNA, the CDR3 is TGTGCCAGCAGTGCACAGGGGGCGAACACCGGGGAGCTGTTTTTT. Translation: CASSAQGANTGELFF.

The rearrangement uses TRBV25-1 and TRBJ2-1; 12 bases align to TRBD1. From germline, CDR1 is MGHDK and CDR2 SYGVNS. V shed 6 bases, J shed 8 bases, and the junction held 8 bases outside the gene matches. The CDR3 has 15 residues. The CDR3 nucleotides read TGTGCCAGCAGCAAACCCGGGACAGGGGGCGATGAGCAGTTCTTC. This encodes CASSKPGTGGDEQFF.

The V gene is TRBV9, the J gene TRBJ2-3; 8 bases agree with TRBD2. This CDR3 is built from 14 residues. V trimming: 6 bases; J trimming: 3 bases; junction bases outside the gene matches: 6. In germline, CDR1 is SGDLS, CDR2 YYNGEE. DNA of the CDR3: TGTGCCAGCACAAGCGGGAGTATGACAGATACGCAGTATTTT. Its protein is CASTSGSMTDTQYF.

The chain recombines TRBV6-5 with TRBJ2-1, with D tentatively TRBD2 (5 bases). There are 13 residues in the CDR3. V dropped 2 bases and J dropped 3 bases, with 5 bases sitting between them. CDR1 MNHEY and CDR2 SVGAGI come from the germline V gene. CDR3 DNA sequence: TGTGCCAGCAGTTACCGGGACTACAATGAGCAGTTCTTC. It codes for CASSYRDYNEQFF.

V is TRBV29-1 and J is TRBJ2-7; 11 bases are a match to TRBD2. J gave up 3 bases and V 7 bases, and 8 bases lay outside the gene matches. From germline, CDR1 is SQVTM and CDR2 ANQGSEA. The CDR3 contains 14 residues. The CDR3, as DNA: TGCAGCGCCCTCCCACTAGCGGGAGACTACGAGCAGTACTTC. Its translation is CSALPLAGDYEQYF.

The CDR3 loop is CASSQEKQVSTGELFF. The CDR3 DNA follows: TGCGCCAGCAGCCAAGAGAAGCAGGTCAGCACCGGGGAGCTGTTTTTT. V usage is TRBV4-3 and J usage is TRBJ2-2; no firm D call. The CDR3 runs 16 residues. Germline assignment: CDR1 LGHNA and CDR2 YSLEER. V shed 0 bases and J shed 4 bases, with 12 bases lying between them.